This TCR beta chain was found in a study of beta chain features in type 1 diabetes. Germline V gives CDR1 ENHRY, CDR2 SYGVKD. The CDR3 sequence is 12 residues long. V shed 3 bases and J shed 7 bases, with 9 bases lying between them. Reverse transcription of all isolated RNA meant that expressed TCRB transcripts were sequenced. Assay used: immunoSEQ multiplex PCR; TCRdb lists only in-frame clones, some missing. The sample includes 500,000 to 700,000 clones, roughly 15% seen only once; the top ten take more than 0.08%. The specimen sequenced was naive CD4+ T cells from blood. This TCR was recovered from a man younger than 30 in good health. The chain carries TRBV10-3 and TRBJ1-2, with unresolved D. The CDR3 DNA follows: TGTGCCATCAGTGAATCGGCTCTTGGCTACACCTTC. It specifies CAISESALGYTF.